Here is one T cell receptor (beta chain) with its context. This sample was taken from a study of blood T cells in healthy people across ages. For the second PCR, which ran for about 7 to 12 cycles, a sample-barcoded 5' primer and a J-beta primer mix were used. TCRdb processed the 5' RACE reads anew with MiXCR; each CDR3 protein has one entry. The sample lists more than 550,000 distinct CDR3 sequences; about 20% were seen once. The V gene's germline CDR1 is SGHDN and CDR2 FVKESK. This CDR3 spans 13 amino acids. The sample comprised blood. The clonotype comes from a man in his sixties or seventies in good health. The chain couples TRBV14 to TRBJ2-5; TRBD2 agrees at 8 bases. The DNA end lines up better with TRBJ2-1; the J call may be wrong. The CDR3 sequence is CASSHGSGDEQFF. CDR3 DNA: TGTGCCAGCAGCCACGGTAGCGGGGATGAGCAGTTCTTC.